This T cell receptor (beta chain) came from a study of T cell changes during pregnancy in multiple sclerosis. Germline V gene data show CDR1 as SNHLY and CDR2 as FYNNEI. The CDR3 has 12 residues. Trimming cost V 5 bases and J 6 bases; bases outside gene matches: 4. Some clones are missing from TCRdb's copy, which holds only in-frame ones; the method was immunoSEQ multiplex PCR. The data hold more than 80,000 clones, with 91% observed a single time. The J gene is TRBJ2-7, the V gene TRBV2; 7 bases are a match to TRBD2. The clonotype comes from a female donor with multiple sclerosis, enrolled in a pregnancy study. This specimen was peripheral blood, taken before pregnancy. The CDR3 reads CASSRGDGEQYF. In DNA form, the CDR3 reads TGTGCCAGCAGTCGGGGGGACGGCGAGCAGTACTTC.